The rows below give T cell receptor beta chains drawn from one sample of a study of early T cells in non-severe SARS-CoV-2 infection. TCRdb passed the 5' RACE reads through MiXCR, listing each CDR3 protein once. The data contain some 76,000 distinct CDR3 sequences, roughly 15% of them singletons. The sequenced sample consisted of whole blood. All receptors come from an adult who was a healthcare worker with PCR-confirmed SARS-CoV-2 infection or an uninfected control (not recorded which). CDR3s include the opening cysteine and the closing phenylalanine or tryptophan. The D gene is left open where the match is weak. Expanded clones are given a class, and other clones once, few, many or no size at all.

j_call,clone_size,v_call,d_call,cdr3_aa,cdr3_nt
TRBJ2-1,many,TRBV12-5,TRBD2,CASGTSGGREQFF,TGTGCTAGTGGAACTAGCGGGGGCCGTGAGCAGTTCTTC
TRBJ1-1,many,TRBV11-2,-,CASSDRNTEAFF,TGTGCCAGCAGCGATAGGAACACTGAAGCTTTCTTT
TRBJ2-3,few,TRBV9,-,CASSVVTAHCTDTQYF,TGTGCCAGCAGCGTAGTAACAGCCCATTGCACAGATACGCAGTATTTT
TRBJ2-2,-,TRBV7-3,-,CASTLTAWGGELFF,TGTGCCAGCACCCTAACCGCCTGGGGTGGGGAGCTGTTTTTT
TRBJ2-7,-,TRBV20-1,-,CSGKGASRGEQYF,TGCAGTGGTAAAGGGGCTAGCCGGGGCGAGCAGTACTTC
TRBJ2-5,few,TRBV29-1,-,CSVVGGPTQYF,TGCAGCGTTGTTGGGGGGCCGACCCAGTACTTC
TRBJ1-3,-,TRBV4-1,-,CASSQETRVYGNTIYF,TGCGCCAGCAGCCAAGAGACGCGGGTGTATGGAAACACCATATATTTT
TRBJ2-7,-,TRBV20-1,TRBD1,CSARLYRDRTAYEQYF,TGCAGTGCTAGACTATACCGGGACAGGACAGCCTACGAGCAGTACTTC
TRBJ2-7,-,TRBV12-3/TRBV12-4,-,CASRQSLISYEQYF,TGTGCCAGCAGGCAATCCCTTATCTCCTACGAGCAGTACTTC
TRBJ2-2,-,TRBV9,TRBD1,CASSIRTGTTGELFF,TGTGCCAGCAGCATTCGGACAGGGACCACCGGGGAGCTGTTTTTT
TRBJ2-7,many,TRBV6-1,-,CASSEGPGRGYEQYF,TGTGCCAGCAGTGAAGGACCGGGACGGGGATACGAGCAGTACTTC
TRBJ1-2,few,TRBV29-1,-,CSVEVENLNYGYTF,TGCAGCGTTGAAGTAGAGAATCTAAACTATGGCTACACCTTC
TRBJ2-1,-,TRBV6-2/TRBV6-3,TRBD1,CASSRDRGYNEQFF,TGTGCCAGCAGTCGGGACAGGGGGTACAATGAGCAGTTCTTC
TRBJ2-5,many,TRBV29-1,TRBD1,CSAHRGQETQYF,TGCAGCGCCCACAGGGGTCAAGAGACCCAGTACTTC
TRBJ1-4,many,TRBV5-1,-,CASSSGSQLNEKLFF,TGCGCCAGCAGCTCCGGGAGCCAGCTGAATGAAAAACTGTTTTTT
TRBJ1-2,-,TRBV19,-,CASHWGDGYTF,TGTGCCAGCCACTGGGGCGATGGCTACACCTTC
TRBJ1-6,-,TRBV27,-,CATRLGVNSPLHF,TGTGCCACTCGGTTGGGGGTTAATTCACCCCTCCACTTT
TRBJ2-3,-,TRBV7-2,-,CASSLSGGGTFIDTQYF,TGTGCCAGCAGCTTATCTGGTGGGGGGACCTTCATTGATACGCAGTATTTT
TRBJ1-1,few,TRBV9,-,CASSVGPTYEAFF,TGTGCCAGCAGCGTAGGACCGACCTATGAAGCTTTCTTT
TRBJ2-7,-,TRBV7-9,-,CASSLVWGDSFYEQYF,TGTGCCAGCAGCTTAGTTTGGGGGGACAGTTTCTACGAGCAGTACTTC
TRBJ1-1,many,TRBV6-6,TRBD1,CASSSSGGAGLMNTEAFF,TGTGCCAGCAGTTCTTCAGGGGGCGCCGGTTTGATGAACACTGAAGCTTTCTTT
TRBJ1-2,-,TRBV28,-,CASSLIVRRNGYTF,TGTGCCAGCAGTTTGATTGTGCGGCGTAATGGCTACACCTTC
TRBJ2-4,-,TRBV7-9,-,CASSLVQQGPNIQYF,TGTGCCAGCAGCTTAGTCCAACAGGGACCAAACATTCAGTACTTC
TRBJ1-1,many,TRBV29-1,-,CSVGQAHANTEAFF,TGCAGCGTTGGACAGGCGCACGCGAACACTGAAGCTTTCTTT
TRBJ2-5,-,TRBV7-2,TRBD1,CASSQTGDEKTQYF,TGTGCCAGCAGCCAGACAGGGGATGAAAAGACCCAGTACTTC
TRBJ1-1,few,TRBV7-2,-,CASRSDLGEAFF,TGTGCCAGCAGGTCCGACTTGGGAGAAGCTTTCTTT
TRBJ1-2,few,TRBV29-1,-,CSASSGNGYTF,TGCAGCGCTAGCAGTGGGAATGGCTACACCTTC
TRBJ2-2,-,TRBV29-1,-,CSVAQGNTGELFF,TGCAGCGTTGCGCAGGGGAACACCGGGGAGCTGTTTTTT
TRBJ2-3,few,TRBV12-3/TRBV12-4,-,CASSLRQGGSDTQYF,TGTGCCAGCAGTTTAAGGCAGGGAGGATCCGATACGCAGTATTTT
TRBJ1-2,-,TRBV29-1,TRBD1,CSVSTGGASYGYTF,TGCAGCGTTTCCACAGGGGGCGCGAGCTATGGCTACACCTTC
TRBJ2-3,-,TRBV7-6,-,CASSPRDLLFPDTQYF,TGTGCCAGCAGCCCTCGGGACCTACTGTTTCCAGATACGCAGTATTTT
TRBJ1-5,many,TRBV29-1,-,CSVGEGLNQPQHF,TGCAGCGTCGGTGAGGGGCTCAATCAGCCCCAGCATTTT
TRBJ2-3,many,TRBV10-3,-,CAISESRGLTDTQYF,TGTGCCATCAGTGAGTCGCGGGGTCTCACAGATACGCAGTATTTT
TRBJ2-2,few,TRBV6-5,-,CASSYGGPNTGELFF,TGTGCCAGCAGTTACGGGGGGCCGAACACCGGGGAGCTGTTTTTT
TRBJ2-7,-,TRBV2,-,CASSQSPRGQGEQYF,TGTGCCAGCAGCCAATCCCCCAGGGGCCAGGGCGAGCAGTACTTC
TRBJ2-3,-,TRBV18,-,CASKQGADTQYF,TGTGCCAGCAAACAGGGTGCAGATACGCAGTATTTT
TRBJ2-3,-,TRBV27,TRBD1,CASSYTGGTDTQYF,TGTGCCAGCAGTTATACAGGGGGCACAGATACGCAGTATTTT
TRBJ2-3,-,TRBV29-1,-,CSVGLADTQYF,TGCAGCGTTGGGCTAGCAGATACGCAGTATTTT
TRBJ2-1,hyperexpanded,TRBV29-1,-,CSVGRTPRYNEQFF,TGCAGCGTTGGTAGGACTCCCAGATACAATGAGCAGTTCTTC
TRBJ1-6,few,TRBV5-1,-,CASSLAGEGSPLHF,TGCGCCAGCAGCTTGGCCGGAGAAGGGTCACCCCTCCACTTT
TRBJ2-1,-,TRBV11-3,-,CASSGRGNEQFF,TGTGCCAGCAGCGGCCGGGGGAATGAGCAGTTCTTC